Sequencing of this T cell receptor beta chain was carried out in a study of beta chain features in type 1 diabetes. The isolated RNA, all of it, was reverse transcribed, so expressed TCRB transcripts were what got sequenced. Here immunoSEQ multiplex PCR was the method, and the copy in TCRdb shows in-frame clones only, minus some. The sample consists of fewer than 900,000 clones, roughly a sixth of them appearing once. Germline CDR1 is SGHDN and CDR2 is FVKESK. This CDR3 spans 14 amino acids. V was trimmed by 0 bases and J by 1 base, leaving 6 bases between them. The chain employs TRBV14 and TRBJ1-2; D ambiguous. This TCR derives from a woman aged 18-29 years in good health. The sample was naive CD4+ T cells from blood. The CDR3 loop reads CASSQDRGNYGYTF. As DNA, the CDR3 is TGTGCCAGCAGCCAAGACCGGGGTAACTATGGCTACACCTTC.